A single sample gave rise to the 8 T cell receptor beta chains below, sequenced in a study of T cell responses to AZD1222 COVID-19 vaccine. TCRdb's copy holds only in-frame clones and misses some; the assay was immunoSEQ multiplex PCR. The table lists 28,000 or so clones, 88% of them singletons. Material: peripheral blood, obtained 28 days after the second AZD1222 dose. Receptors were obtained from an adult who received the AZD1222 COVID-19 vaccine.

J is TRBJ2-6 and V is TRBV21-1; the table's D call, TRBD2, has no DNA check behind it. TRBV21-1 is tagged as a pseudogene. CDR3 length: 20 amino acids. The CDR3 loop is CASSKRGGQIKFSGANVLTF. As DNA, the CDR3 is TGTGCCAGCAGCAAAAGAGGCGGGCAGATCAAGTTCTCTGGGGCCAACGTCCTGACTTTC.

This clone has only a few counts. J is TRBJ1-2 and V is TRBV7-9, with 7 bases fitting TRBD1. J was trimmed by 7 bases and V by 5 bases; bases with no gene match: 4. The CDR3 has 12 residues. Per the germline V gene, CDR1 is SEHNR and CDR2 is FQNEAQ (reference sequence). The DNA for the CDR3 is TGTGCCAGCAGCGAACAGGGGTCTGGCTACACCTTC. This sequence encodes CASSEQGSGYTF.

The chain couples TRBV6-2 or TRBV6-3 to TRBJ2-1, with 7 bases identical to TRBD2. The germline V gene encodes CDR1 MNHEY and CDR2 SVGEGT. With V trimmed by 3 bases and J by 4 bases, 9 bases remained unmatched. This CDR3 region has 16 residues. The CDR3 nucleotides read TGTGCCAGCAGTTATCTTGGTGGGGGGGGTTACAATGAGCAGTTCTTC. Its translation: CASSYLGGGGYNEQFF.

The chain joins TRBV19 to TRBJ1-1; 11 positions agree with TRBD1. This CDR3 is built from 13 residues. The V gene's germline CDR1 is LNHDA and CDR2 SQIVND (reference sequence). The V gene end was trimmed by 5 bases and the J gene end by 5 bases; junction bases not matched to a gene: 1. The CDR3 protein is CASSGTGGTEAFF. DNA for the CDR3: TGTGCCAGTAGTGGGACAGGGGGAACTGAAGCTTTCTTT.

This chain links TRBV2 with TRBJ2-1, with 7 bases fitting TRBD2. The CDR3 runs 12 residues. Trimming cost V 6 bases and J 9 bases; bases outside gene matches: 5. Germline V gene sequence: CDR1 SNHLY, CDR2 FYNNEI. CDR3 residues: CASRGGGSEQFF. The CDR3, as DNA: TGTGCCAGCAGGGGGGGAGGGAGTGAGCAGTTCTTC.

The sample holds one count of this clone. V is TRBV7-2 and J is TRBJ1-1; D call uncertain. This CDR3 comprises 16 residues. Per germline, CDR1 SGHTA and CDR2 FQGNSA. Trimming pared 1 base from V and 0 bases from J, leaving 12 bases between. The CDR3 region is CASSLGRHRLNTEAFF. The CDR3 coding sequence is TGTGCCAGCAGCTTAGGTCGACACAGACTGAACACTGAAGCTTTCTTT.

V is TRBV20-1 and J is TRBJ2-1; 10 bases line up with TRBD2. Germline V gene data show CDR1 as DFQATT and CDR2 as SNEGSKA (reference sequence). With V trimmed by 3 bases and J by 1 base, 3 bases remained unmatched. CDR3 length: 15 residues. In DNA form, the CDR3 reads TGCAGTGCTAGTTTAGCGGGGGGTTCCTACAATGAGCAGTTCTTC. This gives the protein CSASLAGGSYNEQFF.

The chain joins TRBV18 to TRBJ2-7; 9 bases align to TRBD1. This CDR3 region has 15 residues. Germline assignment: CDR1 KGHSH and CDR2 LQKENI. V lost 2 bases and J lost 2; bases outside the gene matches: 4. The CDR3 DNA follows: TGTGCCAGCTCACCATTCGGGACAGGGCCCTACGAGCAGTACTTC. Protein sequence: CASSPFGTGPYEQYF.